The sequence of this TCR beta chain was determined in a study of T cell changes during pregnancy in multiple sclerosis. Profiled with immunoSEQ multiplex PCR; TCRdb holds only in-frame clones, not every one. Here the sample spans more than 40,000 clones, 90% being singletons. Sequenced material: CD8+ T cells from peripheral blood mononuclear cells, taken in the third trimester of pregnancy. This TCR came from a female donor with multiple sclerosis, enrolled in a pregnancy study.

CDR3 bases: TGTGCCTGGAGATACTTCCCCTTAAGTAGCTCCTACAATGAGCAGTTCTTC. Residues: CAWRYFPLSSSYNEQFF. The rearrangement uses TRBV30 and TRBJ2-1, with D unclear. CDR1 GTSNPN and CDR2 SVGIG come from the germline V gene (reference sequence). Trimming took 3 bases from V and 0 from J, leaving 18 bases between them. The CDR3 totals 17 residues.